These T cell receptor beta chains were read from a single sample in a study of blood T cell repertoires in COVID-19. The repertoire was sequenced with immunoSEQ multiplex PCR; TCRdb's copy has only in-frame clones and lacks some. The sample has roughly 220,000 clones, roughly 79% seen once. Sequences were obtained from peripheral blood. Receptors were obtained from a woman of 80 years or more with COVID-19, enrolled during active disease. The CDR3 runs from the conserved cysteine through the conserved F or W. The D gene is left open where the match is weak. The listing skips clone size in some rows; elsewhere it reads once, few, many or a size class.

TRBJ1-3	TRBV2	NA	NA	TGTGCCAGCAGTGAGCACTTACCCTCTGGAAACACCATATATTTT	CASSEHLPSGNTIYF
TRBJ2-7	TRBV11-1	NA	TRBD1	TGTGCCAGCAGCTTAGTTGGACAGGGGAGACACGAGCAGTACTTC	CASSLVGQGRHEQYF
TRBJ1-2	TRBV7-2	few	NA	TGTGCCAGCAGCTTCTGGGCAGGGGACTATGGCTACACCTTC	CASSFWAGDYGYTF
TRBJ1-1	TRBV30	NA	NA	TGTGCCTGGATCGAACAGATGAACACTGAAGCTTTCTTT	CAWIEQMNTEAFF
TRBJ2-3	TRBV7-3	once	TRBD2	TGTGCCAGCAGCTTTAGCGGGAGAGGAACAGATACGCAGTATTTT	CASSFSGRGTDTQYF
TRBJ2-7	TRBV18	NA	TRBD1	TGTGCCAGCTCACCTTCGACAGGGATGGCCTACGAGCAGTACTTC	CASSPSTGMAYEQYF
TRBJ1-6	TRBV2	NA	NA	TGTGCCAGCAGCCTGCAGAGGGCCGGCAATTCACCCCTCCACTTT	CASSLQRAGNSPLHF
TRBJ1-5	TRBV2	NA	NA	TGTGCCAGCAAAGAGCTCGAGGACAGTCGAAATCAGCCCCAGCATTTT	CASKELEDSRNQPQHF
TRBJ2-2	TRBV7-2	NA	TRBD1	TGTGCCAGCAGCTTAAGGGGACAGACTTACACCGGGGAGCTGTTTTTT	CASSLRGQTYTGELFF
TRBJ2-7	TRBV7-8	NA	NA	TGTGCCAGCAGCCCGCGGACTATCCCGCAGTACTTC	CASSPRTIPQYF
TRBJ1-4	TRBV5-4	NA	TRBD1	TGTGCCAGCAGCTTGGGGGGGGACAGGGGTAATGAAAAACTGTTTTTT	CASSLGGDRGNEKLFF
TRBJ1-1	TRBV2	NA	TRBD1	TGTGCCAGCAGCCGGGACAGAAACACTGAAGCTTTCTTT	CASSRDRNTEAFF
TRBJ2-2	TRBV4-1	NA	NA	TGCGCCAGCAGCCAAGTCGGGTACACCGGGGAGCTGTTTTTT	CASSQVGYTGELFF
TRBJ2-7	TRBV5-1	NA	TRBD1	TGCGCCAGCACCTTCGGACAGGGAATCGAGGAGCAGTACTTC	CASTFGQGIEEQYF
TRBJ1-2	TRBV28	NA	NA	TGTGCCAGCTCTAAGCCCTATGGCTACACCTTC	CASSKPYGYTF
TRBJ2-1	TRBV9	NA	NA	TGTGCCAGCAGCCCTAGGAGGGATTACAATGAGCAGTTCTTC	CASSPRRDYNEQFF
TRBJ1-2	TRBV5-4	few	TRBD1	TGTGCCAGCAGCTCTACGGGACAGGGGTATGGCTACACCTTC	CASSSTGQGYGYTF
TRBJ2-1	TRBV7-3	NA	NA	TGTGCCAGCAGCTTGGCCGGGACTTCGACCTACAATGAGCAGTTCTTC	CASSLAGTSTYNEQFF
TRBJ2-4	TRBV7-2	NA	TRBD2	TGTGCCAGCAGCTTAGACCCTCTAGCGGGGGTGGGAAACATTCAGTACTTC	CASSLDPLAGVGNIQYF
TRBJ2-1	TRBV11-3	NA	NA	TGTGCCAGCAGCCTACAGGGCACAGAGCTCAATGAGCAGTTCTTC	CASSLQGTELNEQFF
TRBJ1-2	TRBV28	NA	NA	TGTGCCAGCAGATCTACAGGGATTGGCTACACCTTC	CASRSTGIGYTF
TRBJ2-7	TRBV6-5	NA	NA	TGTGCCAGCGGGCAGACAGGTCCCTACGAGCAGTACTTC	CASGQTGPYEQYF
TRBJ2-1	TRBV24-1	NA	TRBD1	TGTGCCACCTCCGGGACAGGGCGAGGTGAGCAGTTCTTC	CATSGTGRGEQFF
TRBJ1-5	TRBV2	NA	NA	TGTGCCAGCAGCCAAACAGGGTACAATCAGCCCCAGCATTTT	CASSQTGYNQPQHF
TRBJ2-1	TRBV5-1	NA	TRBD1	TGCGCCAGCAGCTTGCCGGACAGGGGGAGCCTGGAGCAGTTCTTC	CASSLPDRGSLEQFF
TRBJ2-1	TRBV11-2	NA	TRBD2	TGTGCCAGCAGAGCACTAGCGGGGTTTGGTAATGAGCAGTTCTTC	CASRALAGFGNEQFF
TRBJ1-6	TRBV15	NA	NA	TGTGCCACCAGAGCCGTTAATCGTAATTCACCCCTCCACTTT	CATRAVNRNSPLHF
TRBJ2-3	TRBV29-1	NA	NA	TGCAGCGTCGCGGCCGGCACAGATACGCAGTATTTT	CSVAAGTDTQYF
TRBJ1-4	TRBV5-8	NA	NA	TGTGCCAGCAGCTTAGGGGCTTTGGTCGCAACTAATGAAAAACTGTTTTTT	CASSLGALVATNEKLFF
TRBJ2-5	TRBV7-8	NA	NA	TGTGCCAGCAGCCGAGGCCCTAGCATCGCAGAGACCCAGTACTTC	CASSRGPSIAETQYF
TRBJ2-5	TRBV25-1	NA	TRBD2	TGTGCCAGCAGCCCGGGACTAGCGGGTCGGCAAGAGACCCAGTACTTC	CASSPGLAGRQETQYF
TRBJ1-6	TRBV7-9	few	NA	TGTGCCAGCAGTAACACTACCACGAATTCACCCCTCCACTTT	CASSNTTTNSPLHF
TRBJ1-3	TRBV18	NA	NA	TGTGCCAGCTCCCCCAGACAGCTCTCTGGAAACACCATATATTTT	CASSPRQLSGNTIYF
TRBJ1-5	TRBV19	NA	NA	TGTGCCAGTAGTGTCCAGGTGGGCCAGCCCCAGCATTTT	CASSVQVGQPQHF
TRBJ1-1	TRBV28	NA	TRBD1	TGTGCCAGCAGTCCCAGGACAGGGGGAGGAGACACTGAAGCTTTCTTT	CASSPRTGGGDTEAFF